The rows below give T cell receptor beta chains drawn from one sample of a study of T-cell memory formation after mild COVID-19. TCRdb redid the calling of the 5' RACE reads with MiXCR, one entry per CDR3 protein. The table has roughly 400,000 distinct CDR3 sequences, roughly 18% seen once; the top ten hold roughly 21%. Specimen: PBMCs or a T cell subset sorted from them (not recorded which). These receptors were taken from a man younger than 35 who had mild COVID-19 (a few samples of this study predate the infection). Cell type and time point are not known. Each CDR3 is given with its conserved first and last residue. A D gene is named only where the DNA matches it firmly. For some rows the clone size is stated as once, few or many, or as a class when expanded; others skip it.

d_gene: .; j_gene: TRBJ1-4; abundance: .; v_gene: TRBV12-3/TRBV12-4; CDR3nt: TGTGCCAGCAGTTTGATGGCGGAGCGTTATGAAAAACTGTTTTTT; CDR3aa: CASSLMAERYEKLFF
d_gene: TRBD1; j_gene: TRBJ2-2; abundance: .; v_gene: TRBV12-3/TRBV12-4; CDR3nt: TGTGCCAGCAGTACTTGGACAGGGGCGGACGGCGGGGAGCTGTTTTTT; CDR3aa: CASSTWTGADGGELFF
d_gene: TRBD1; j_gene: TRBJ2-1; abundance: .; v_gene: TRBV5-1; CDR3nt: TGCGCCAACTGGACAGGACCACAGTTCTTC; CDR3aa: CANWTGPQFF
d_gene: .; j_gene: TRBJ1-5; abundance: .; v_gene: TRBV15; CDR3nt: TGTGCCACCGTGGACGGGCGAAAAGAGCCCCAGCATTTT; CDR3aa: CATVDGRKEPQHF
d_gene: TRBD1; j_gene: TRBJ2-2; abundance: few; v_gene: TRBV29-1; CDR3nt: TGCAGCGTTGAAGATCCGGACAGGGGGCCCGGGGAGCTGTTTTTT; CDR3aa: CSVEDPDRGPGELFF
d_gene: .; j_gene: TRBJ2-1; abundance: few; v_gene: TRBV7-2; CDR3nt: TGTGCCAGCATTCAGGGTTCCTACAATGAGCAGTTCTTC; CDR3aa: CASIQGSYNEQFF
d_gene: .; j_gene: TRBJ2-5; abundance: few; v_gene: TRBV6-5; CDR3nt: TGTGCCAGCAGCCAATCGGGACCTGTGTACCAAGAGACCCAGTACTTC; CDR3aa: CASSQSGPVYQETQYF
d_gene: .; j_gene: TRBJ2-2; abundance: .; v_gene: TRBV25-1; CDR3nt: TGTGCCAGCAGTGAACCAGGAAATAAAAACACCGGGGAGCTGTTTTTT; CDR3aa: CASSEPGNKNTGELFF
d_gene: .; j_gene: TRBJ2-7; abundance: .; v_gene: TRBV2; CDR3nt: TGTGCCAGCAGTGAAGTCTCTAGTCATGGCGAGCAGTACTTC; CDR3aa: CASSEVSSHGEQYF
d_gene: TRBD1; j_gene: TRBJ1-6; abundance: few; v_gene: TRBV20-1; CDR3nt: TGCAGTGCTAGAGATCCGGGACAGGGTCAGAATTCACCCCTCCACTTT; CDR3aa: CSARDPGQGQNSPLHF
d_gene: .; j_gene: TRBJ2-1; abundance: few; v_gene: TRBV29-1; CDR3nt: TGCAGCGTTGGGGCCTACAATGAGCAGTTCTTC; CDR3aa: CSVGAYNEQFF
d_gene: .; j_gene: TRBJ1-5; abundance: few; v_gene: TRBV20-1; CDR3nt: TGCAGTGCCGCCGGGAATAGCAATCAGCCCCAGCATTTT; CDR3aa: CSAAGNSNQPQHF
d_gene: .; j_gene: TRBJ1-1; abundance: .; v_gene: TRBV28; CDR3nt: TGTGCCAGCAGTTTCCGCCCCTATGATACGGGAAGCCCTGAAGCTTTCTTT; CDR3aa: CASSFRPYDTGSPEAFF
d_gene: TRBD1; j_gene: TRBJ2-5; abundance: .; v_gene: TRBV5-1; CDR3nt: TGCGCCAGCATCGGTACAGGGGCGGAGACCCAGTACTTC; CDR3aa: CASIGTGAETQYF
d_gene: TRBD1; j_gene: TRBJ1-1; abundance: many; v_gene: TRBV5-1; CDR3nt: TGCGCCAGCAGCTCGACCCCGGGACAGGGGAACACTGAAGCTTTCTTT; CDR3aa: CASSSTPGQGNTEAFF
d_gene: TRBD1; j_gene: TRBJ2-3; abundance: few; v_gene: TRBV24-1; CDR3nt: TGTGCCACCAGTGATACCGGGACAGGGAGCCCAGATACGCAGTATTTT; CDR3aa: CATSDTGTGSPDTQYF
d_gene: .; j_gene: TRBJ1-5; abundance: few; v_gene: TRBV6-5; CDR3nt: TGTGCCAGCAGTCCACAGGGACGGCACAATCAGCCCCAGCATTTT; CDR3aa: CASSPQGRHNQPQHF
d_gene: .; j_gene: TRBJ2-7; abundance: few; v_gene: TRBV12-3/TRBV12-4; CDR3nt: TGTGCCAGCAGTTCACAGGGAGGAGAGCAGTACTTC; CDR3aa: CASSSQGGEQYF
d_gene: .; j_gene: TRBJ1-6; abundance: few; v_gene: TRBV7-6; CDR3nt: TGTGCCAGCAGCTCCGGGTCTGGGTGGTCACCCCTCCACTTT; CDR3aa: CASSSGSGWSPLHF
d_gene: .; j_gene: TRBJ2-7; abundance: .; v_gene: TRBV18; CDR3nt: TGTGCCAGCTCACCGGGACCCACTACCTACGAGCAGTACTTC; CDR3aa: CASSPGPTTYEQYF
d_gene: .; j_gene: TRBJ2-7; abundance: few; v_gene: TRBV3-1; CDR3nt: TGTGCCAGCAGCCAAGGGCAGGGGAACGCGCAGTACTTC; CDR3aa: CASSQGQGNAQYF
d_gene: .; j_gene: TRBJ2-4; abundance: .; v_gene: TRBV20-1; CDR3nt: TGCAGTGCCCCCAGGGTCGGGAGTGACATTCAGTACTTC; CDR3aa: CSAPRVGSDIQYF
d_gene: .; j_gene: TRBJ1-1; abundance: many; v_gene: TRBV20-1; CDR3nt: TGCAGGGCAGACCGGGACCGCTACACTGAAGCTTTCTTT; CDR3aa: CRADRDRYTEAFF
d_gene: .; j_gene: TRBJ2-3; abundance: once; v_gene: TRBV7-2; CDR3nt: TGTGCCAGCAGCGCCCGACGGTCGGCAGATACGCAGTATTTT; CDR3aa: CASSARRSADTQYF
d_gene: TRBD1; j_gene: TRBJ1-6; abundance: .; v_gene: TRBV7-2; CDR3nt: TGTGCCAGCAGCCCCCGGGACAGGGGTACATCACCCCTCCACTTT; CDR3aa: CASSPRDRGTSPLHF
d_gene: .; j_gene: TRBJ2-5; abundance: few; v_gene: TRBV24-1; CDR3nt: TGTGCCACCAGCGATAGAGGAGAGACCCAGTACTTC; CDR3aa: CATSDRGETQYF
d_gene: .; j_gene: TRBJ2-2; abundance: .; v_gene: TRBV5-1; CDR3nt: TGCGCCAGCACCGGGACAACCAACACCGGGGAGCTGTTTTTT; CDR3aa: CASTGTTNTGELFF
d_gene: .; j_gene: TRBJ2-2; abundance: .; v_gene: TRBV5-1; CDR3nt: TGCGCCAGCAGCTTGATGGGCCAGACCAACACCGGGGAGCTGTTTTTT; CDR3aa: CASSLMGQTNTGELFF
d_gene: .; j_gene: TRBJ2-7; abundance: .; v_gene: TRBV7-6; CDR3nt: TGTGCCAGCAGCGGGCAGGGATTAGGACGCGAGCAGTACTTC; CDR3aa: CASSGQGLGREQYF
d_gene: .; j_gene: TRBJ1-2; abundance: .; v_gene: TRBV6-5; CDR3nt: TGTGCCAGCACTCAGGGGCGGTATGGCTACACCTTC; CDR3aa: CASTQGRYGYTF
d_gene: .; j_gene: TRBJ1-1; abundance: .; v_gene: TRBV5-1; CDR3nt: TGCGCCAGCAGCTTGGCCCCGCACGAAGGCGCTGAAGCTTTCTTT; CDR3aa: CASSLAPHEGAEAFF
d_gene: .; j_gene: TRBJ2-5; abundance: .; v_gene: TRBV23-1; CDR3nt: TGCGCCAGCAGACCTCCTGGTGGGGGAGAGACCCAGTACTTC; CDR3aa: CASRPPGGGETQYF
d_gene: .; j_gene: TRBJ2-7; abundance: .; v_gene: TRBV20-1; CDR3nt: TGCAGTGCTAGGGGGGGCCCCCGCGAGCAGTACTTC; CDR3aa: CSARGGPREQYF
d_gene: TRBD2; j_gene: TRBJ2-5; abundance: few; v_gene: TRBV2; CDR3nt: TGTGCCAGCTTACGACTAGCGGGGGGGCGAGAGACCCAGTACTTC; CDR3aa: CASLRLAGGRETQYF
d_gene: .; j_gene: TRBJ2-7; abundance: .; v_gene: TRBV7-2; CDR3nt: TGTGCCAGCAGCTTACGGTGGTCATCCTACGAGCAGTACTTC; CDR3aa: CASSLRWSSYEQYF
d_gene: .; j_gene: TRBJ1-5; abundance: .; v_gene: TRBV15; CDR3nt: TGTGCCACCAGCAGAAAGACGGCAAATCAGCCCCAGCATTTT; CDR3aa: CATSRKTANQPQHF
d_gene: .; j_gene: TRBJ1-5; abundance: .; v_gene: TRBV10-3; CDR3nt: TGTGCCATCAGTGAGTCGGGGGGACATCAGCCCCAGCATTTT; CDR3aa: CAISESGGHQPQHF
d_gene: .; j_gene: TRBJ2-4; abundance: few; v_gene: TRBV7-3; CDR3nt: TGTGCCAGCAGCTTATGGGTAGCCAAAAACATTCAGTACTTC; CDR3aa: CASSLWVAKNIQYF
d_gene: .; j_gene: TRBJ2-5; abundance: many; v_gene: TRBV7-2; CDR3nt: TGTGCCAGCAGCTTAGGCAGGGGAGAAGAGACCCAGTACTTC; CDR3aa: CASSLGRGEETQYF
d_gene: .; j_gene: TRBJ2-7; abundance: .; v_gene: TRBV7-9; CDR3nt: TGTGCCAGCAGCTTAGCGATTCCAGACACGGACGAGCAGTACTTC; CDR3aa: CASSLAIPDTDEQYF
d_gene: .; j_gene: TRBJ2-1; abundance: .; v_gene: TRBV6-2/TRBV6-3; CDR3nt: TGTGCCAGCAGTTACGTTGGGACGCCGCAGGTGTTCTTC; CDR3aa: CASSYVGTPQVFF
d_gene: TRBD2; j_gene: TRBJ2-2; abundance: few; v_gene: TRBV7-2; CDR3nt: TGTGCCAGCAGCTTAGAAGCGGGGGGGCGACTGGAGCTGTTTTTT; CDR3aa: CASSLEAGGRLELFF
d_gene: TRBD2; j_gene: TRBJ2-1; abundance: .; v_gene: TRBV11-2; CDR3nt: TGTGCCAGCAGGGGACTAGCGGGGGGGCGTGCCTACAATGAGCAGTTCTTC; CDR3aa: CASRGLAGGRAYNEQFF
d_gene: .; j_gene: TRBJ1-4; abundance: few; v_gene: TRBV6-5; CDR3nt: TGTGCCAGCAGTGCATCCCGACTTGCAACTAATGAAAAACTGTTTTTT; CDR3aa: CASSASRLATNEKLFF
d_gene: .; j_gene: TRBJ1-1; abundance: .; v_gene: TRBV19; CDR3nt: TGTGCCAGTAGTATCGGTCGGTACACTGAAGCTTTCTTT; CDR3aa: CASSIGRYTEAFF
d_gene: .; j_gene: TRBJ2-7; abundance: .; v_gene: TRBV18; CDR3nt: TGTGCCAGCTCACCCCCCAGTGTCATGGGCCACGAGCAGTACTTC; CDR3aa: CASSPPSVMGHEQYF
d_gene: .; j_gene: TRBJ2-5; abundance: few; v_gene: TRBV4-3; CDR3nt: TGCGCCAGCAGCCATGCTTCGGGAGAGACCCAGTACTTC; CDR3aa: CASSHASGETQYF
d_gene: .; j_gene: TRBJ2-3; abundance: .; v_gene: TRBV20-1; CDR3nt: TGCAGTGCCCCAAGGCACGTGGGAGGTGCAGATACGCAGTATTTT; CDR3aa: CSAPRHVGGADTQYF
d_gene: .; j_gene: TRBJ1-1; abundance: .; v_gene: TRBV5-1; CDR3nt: TGCGCCAGCAATGGTGGATCTGAAGCTTTCTTT; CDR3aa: CASNGGSEAFF
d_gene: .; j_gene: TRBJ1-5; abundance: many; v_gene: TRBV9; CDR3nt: TGTGCCAGCAGCGTAGATGCGGATCAGCCCCAGCATTTT; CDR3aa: CASSVDADQPQHF